The rows below give T cell receptor beta chains drawn from one sample of a study of blood T cell repertoires in COVID-19. TCRdb's copy holds only in-frame clones and misses some; the assay was immunoSEQ multiplex PCR. The sample lists a few hundred thousand clones, 85% to 90% occurring once. The sample comprised PBMCs or T cells enriched from blood (not recorded which). The source is a woman aged 40 to 50 who had recovered from COVID-19. Each CDR3 is given with its conserved first and last residue. Each record gives: J gene, clone size, V gene, D gene, CDR3 protein, CDR3 DNA. A D gene is named only where the DNA matches it firmly. Clone size appears in some rows only: once, few, many, or a class for an expanded clone.

TRBJ2-2 NA TRBV20-1 TRBD2 CSASRTSGRAGFGELFF TGCAGTGCTAGTAGGACTAGCGGGAGGGCCGGTTTCGGGGAGCTGTTTTTT
TRBJ2-7 NA TRBV13 TRBD2 CASSLGLAGGSNYEQYF TGTGCCAGCAGCTTAGGACTAGCGGGAGGGTCTAACTACGAGCAGTACTTC
TRBJ2-1 NA TRBV11-3 NA CASSLDLASNEQFF TGTGCCAGCAGCTTAGATCTAGCGAGCAATGAGCAGTTCTTC
TRBJ2-7 once TRBV3-1/TRBV3-2 TRBD2 CASSPQRHSGRSREQYF TGTGCCAGCAGCCCCCAACGACATAGCGGGAGATCCCGCGAGCAGTACTTC
TRBJ2-1 once TRBV27 NA CASRSPARNEQFF TGTGCCAGCAGATCCCCCGCTAGAAATGAGCAGTTCTTC
TRBJ2-7 NA TRBV9 NA CASSVGGSSYEQYF TGTGCCAGCAGCGTAGGTGGGAGCTCCTACGAGCAGTACTTC
TRBJ1-2 NA TRBV2 NA CASSEHPAGPNYGYTF TGTGCCAGCAGTGAACATCCGGCAGGCCCTAACTATGGCTACACCTTC
TRBJ2-7 once TRBV5-1 TRBD1 CASSPMDRDEQYF TGCGCCAGCAGCCCGATGGACAGGGACGAGCAGTACTTC
TRBJ2-6 NA TRBV5-1 NA CASNLNPGGANVLTF TGCGCCAGCAACCTTAACCCAGGGGGGGCCAACGTCCTGACTTTC
TRBJ2-5 NA TRBV4-1 TRBD2 CASSPRAGETQYF TGCGCCAGCAGCCCCCGAGCGGGGGAGACCCAGTACTTC
TRBJ2-1 NA TRBV6-2/TRBV6-3 TRBD2 CASSYSPSGSSYNEQFF TGTGCCAGCAGTTACTCTCCTAGCGGGAGCTCCTACAATGAGCAGTTCTTC
TRBJ2-7 NA TRBV11-2 NA CASSLLLGDEQYF TGTGCCAGCAGCTTATTGCTCGGGGACGAGCAGTACTTC
TRBJ2-2 NA TRBV11-2 NA CASLTHAGAGTGELFF TGTGCCAGCTTGACCCACGCGGGGGCAGGCACCGGGGAGCTGTTTTTT